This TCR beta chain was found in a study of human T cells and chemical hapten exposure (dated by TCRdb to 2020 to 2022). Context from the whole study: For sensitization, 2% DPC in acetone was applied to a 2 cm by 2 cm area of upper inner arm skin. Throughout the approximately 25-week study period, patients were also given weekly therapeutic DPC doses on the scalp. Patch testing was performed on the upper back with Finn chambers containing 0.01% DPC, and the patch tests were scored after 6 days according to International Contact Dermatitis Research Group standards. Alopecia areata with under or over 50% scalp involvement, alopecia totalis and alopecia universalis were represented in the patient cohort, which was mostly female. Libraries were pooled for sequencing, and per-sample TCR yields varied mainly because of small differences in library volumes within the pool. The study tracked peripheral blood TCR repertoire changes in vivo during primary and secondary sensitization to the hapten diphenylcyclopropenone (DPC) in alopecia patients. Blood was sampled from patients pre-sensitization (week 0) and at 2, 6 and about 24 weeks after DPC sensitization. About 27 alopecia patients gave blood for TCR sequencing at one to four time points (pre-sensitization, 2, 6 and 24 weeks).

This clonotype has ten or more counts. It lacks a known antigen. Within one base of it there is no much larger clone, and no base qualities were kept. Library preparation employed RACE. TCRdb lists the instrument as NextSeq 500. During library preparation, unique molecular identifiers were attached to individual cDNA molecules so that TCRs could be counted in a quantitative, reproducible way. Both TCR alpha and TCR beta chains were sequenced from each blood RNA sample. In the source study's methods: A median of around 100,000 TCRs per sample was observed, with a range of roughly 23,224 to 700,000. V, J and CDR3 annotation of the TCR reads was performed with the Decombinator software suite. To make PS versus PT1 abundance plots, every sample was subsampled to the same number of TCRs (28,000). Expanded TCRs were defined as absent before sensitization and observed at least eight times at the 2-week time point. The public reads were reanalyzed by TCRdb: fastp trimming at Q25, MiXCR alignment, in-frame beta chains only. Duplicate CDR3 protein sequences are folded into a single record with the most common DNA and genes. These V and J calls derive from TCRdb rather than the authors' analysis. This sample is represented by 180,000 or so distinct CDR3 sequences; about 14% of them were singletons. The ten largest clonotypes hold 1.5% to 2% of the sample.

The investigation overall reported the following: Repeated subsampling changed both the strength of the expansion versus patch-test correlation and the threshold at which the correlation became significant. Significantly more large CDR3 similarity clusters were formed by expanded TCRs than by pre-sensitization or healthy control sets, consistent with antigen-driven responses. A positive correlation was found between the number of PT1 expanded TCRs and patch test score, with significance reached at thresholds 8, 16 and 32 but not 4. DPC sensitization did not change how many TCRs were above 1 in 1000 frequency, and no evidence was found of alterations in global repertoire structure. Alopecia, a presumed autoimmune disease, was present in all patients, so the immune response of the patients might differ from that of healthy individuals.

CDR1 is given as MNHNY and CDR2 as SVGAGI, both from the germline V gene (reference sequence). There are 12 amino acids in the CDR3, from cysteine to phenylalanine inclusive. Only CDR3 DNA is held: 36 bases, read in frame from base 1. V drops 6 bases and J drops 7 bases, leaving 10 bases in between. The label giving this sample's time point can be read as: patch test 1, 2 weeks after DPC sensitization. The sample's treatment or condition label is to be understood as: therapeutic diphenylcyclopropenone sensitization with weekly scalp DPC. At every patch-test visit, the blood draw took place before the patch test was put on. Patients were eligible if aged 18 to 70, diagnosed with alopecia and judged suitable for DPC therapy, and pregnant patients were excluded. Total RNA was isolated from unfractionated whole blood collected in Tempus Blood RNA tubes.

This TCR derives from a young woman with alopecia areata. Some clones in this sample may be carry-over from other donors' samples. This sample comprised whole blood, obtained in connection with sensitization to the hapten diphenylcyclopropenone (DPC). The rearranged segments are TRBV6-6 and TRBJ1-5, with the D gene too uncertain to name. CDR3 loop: CASSSGKQPQHF. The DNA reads TGTGCCAGCAGCTCAGGAAAACAGCCCCAGCATTTT.